These 29 T cell receptor beta chains came from one sample sequenced in a study of CXCR3-negative and CXCR3-positive naive CD8 T cells. UMI-tagged TRB cDNA libraries were built via 5' RACE. TCRdb re-called the 5' RACE reads, yielding one record per CDR3 amino acid sequence without DNA. This sample contains roughly 90,000 distinct CDR3 sequences. The specimen was naive CXCR3- CD8+ T cells from blood. Subset denoted: CD45RO-CCR7+CD27+CD95- naive CD8+ T cells lacking CXCR3 (TNR3-). The receptor set was obtained from a human donor in good health. Some clones in this sample may be carry-over from other donors' samples.

CDR3 in amino acids: CASSIDSGNEQFF. J is TRBJ2-1 and V is TRBV19. There are 13 residues in the CDR3. CDR1 is LNHDA and CDR2 is SQIVND in the germline V gene (reference sequence). Combining the CDR3 with reference TRBV19 and TRBJ2-1 gives the whole variable domain DGGITQSPKYLFRKEGQNVTLSCEQNLNHDAMYWYRQDPGQGLRLIYYSQIVNDFQKGDIAEGYSVSREKKESFPLTVTSAQKNPTAFYLCASSIDSGNEQFFGPGTRLTVL.

The rearrangement joins TRBV24-1 to TRBJ2-2; the TCRdb D gene call, TRBD1, has no DNA to confirm it. CDR3 length: 17 residues. Germline values: CDR1 KGHDR, CDR2 SFDVKD. The chain's CDR3 is CATSDTGTGENTGELFF.

The gene calls are TRBV29-1 and TRBJ2-7; the D call from TCRdb, TRBD1, cannot be confirmed without DNA. The CDR3 sequence is 12 residues long. Germline assignment: CDR1 SQVTM and CDR2 ANQGSEA. CDR3 sequence reads: CSVEDRGYEQYF.

This chain uses TRBV14 with TRBJ1-6; no DNA is available, so the TRBD1 call from TCRdb remains unchecked. There are 15 residues in the CDR3. Germline CDR1 reads SGHDN; CDR2 reads FVKESK. The CDR3 region is CASSPLQGPYSPLHF.

The rearrangement uses TRBV29-1 and TRBJ2-1; with no DNA, the TCRdb D assignment of TRBD2 cannot be verified. There are 13 residues in the CDR3. Germline CDR1 is SQVTM and CDR2 is ANQGSEA. CDR3 residues: CSVDTGRANEQFF.

The chain links TRBV29-1 to TRBJ1-6. CDR1 and CDR2 (germline): SQVTM, ANQGSEA. This CDR3 is built from 14 residues. This CDR3 reads CSVYLSEPNSPLHF.

This rearrangement joins TRBV7-2 to TRBJ2-7; absent DNA, TCRdb's TRBD1 call cannot be checked. Per the germline V gene, CDR1 is SGHTA and CDR2 is FQGNSA. The CDR3 covers 15 residues. This chain's CDR3 is CASSSGTAFYSEQYF.

This chain connects TRBV20-1 to TRBJ2-7; the D call of TRBD1 rests on TCRdb alone, since no DNA is present to check it. The CDR3 consists of 17 residues. Germline lookup yields CDR1 DFQATT and CDR2 SNEGSKA (reference sequence). CDR3 sequence reads: CSASYVGVWDRDYEQYF.

The CDR3 loop is CASSVVGTSGAYNEQFF. This chain links TRBV9 with TRBJ2-1; TCRdb selects TRBD2, and the lack of DNA leaves this call unchecked. CDR3 length equals 17 residues. CDR1 is SGDLS, CDR2 YYNGEE, per germline. Looking up the rest from reference TRBV9 and TRBJ2-1 gives the full variable domain: DSGVTQTPKHLITATGQRVTLRCSPRSGDLSVYWYQQSLDQGLQFLIQYYNGEERAKGNILERFSAQQFPDLHSELNLSSLELGDSALYFCASSVVGTSGAYNEQFFGPGTRLTVL.

The genes are TRBV12-3 or TRBV12-4 and TRBJ1-1. The CDR3 consists of 12 residues. The CDR3 protein is CASSSHGTSAFF.

The chain links TRBV5-1 to TRBJ1-2; as DNA is missing, the TRBD1 call by TCRdb cannot be tested. Per germline, CDR1 SGHRS and CDR2 YFSETQ. The CDR3 runs to 14 residues. CDR3: CASSFTGWNYGYTF.

V gene TRBV7-3 combines with J gene TRBJ2-6. This CDR3 is 18 amino acids long. The germline CDR1 and CDR2 sequences are SGHTA and FQGTGA. CDR3 loop: CASSLMPLPSSGANVLTF.

The rearrangement joins TRBV6-2 or TRBV6-3 to TRBJ2-1. The CDR3 runs to 15 residues. Germline CDR1 reads MNHEY; CDR2 reads SVGEGT. The CDR3 loop is CAIKITGSPYNEQFF.

The chain has TRBV7-9 and TRBJ2-2; the TCRdb call, TRBD2, lacks DNA for checking. Germline CDR1 SEHNR, CDR2 FQNEAQ (reference sequence). The CDR3 is 17 amino acids. This CDR3 is CASSPTSRARGTGELFF.

The rearrangement uses TRBV29-1 and TRBJ2-1; the D call of TRBD1 rests on TCRdb alone, since no DNA is present to check it. CDR3 length: 14 amino acids. The germline CDR1 and CDR2 sequences are SQVTM and ANQGSEA. CDR3: CSVALTGYYNEQFF.

V is TRBV28 and J is TRBJ2-7; TCRdb's D call, TRBD1, is unchecked because there is no DNA. Germline CDR1 is MDHEN and CDR2 is SYDVKM. The CDR3 is 15 amino acids. The CDR3 loop reads CASSLGVGGSYEQYF.

The chain is built from TRBV2 and TRBJ2-2; TCRdb's D call, TRBD1, is unchecked because there is no DNA. CDR1 is SNHLY, CDR2 FYNNEI, per germline. The CDR3 length is 14 residues. The CDR3 sequence is CASNIQGADGELFF.

The chain employs TRBV7-8 and TRBJ2-5; the TCRdb call, TRBD2, lacks DNA for checking. The CDR3 has 16 residues. The germline V gene encodes CDR1 SGHVS and CDR2 FQNEAQ. The CDR3 here is CASSYPGLAGVETQYF.

The chain has TRBV7-6 and TRBJ2-7; as DNA is missing, the TRBD1 call by TCRdb cannot be tested. Germline CDR1 is SGHVS and CDR2 is FNYEAQ. The CDR3 totals 15 residues. The CDR3 loop is CASSSLGPGSYEQYF.

V is TRBV7-3 and J is TRBJ2-3; the TCRdb D gene call, TRBD1, has no DNA to confirm it. The germline CDR1 and CDR2 sequences are SGHTA and FQGTGA. The CDR3 covers 14 residues. The CDR3 reads CASSPGQDTDTQYF.

The chain combines TRBV18 with TRBJ1-2; TCRdb lists TRBD1, though no DNA is available to test this call. The CDR3 contains 15 residues. CDR1 and CDR2 from the germline V gene are KGHSH and LQKENI. The CDR3 region is CASSPPPGLHYGYTF.

The V and J genes are TRBV4-2 and TRBJ2-7. Germline CDR1 and CDR2: LGHNA and YNFKEQ. The CDR3 runs 13 residues. The CDR3 is CASSQYGTYEQYF.

The chain joins TRBV7-9 to TRBJ2-7; TCRdb's assignment of TRBD1 cannot be checked, as there is no DNA. The CDR3 has 14 amino acids. The germline V gene encodes CDR1 SEHNR and CDR2 FQNEAQ (reference sequence). The CDR3 here is CASSRRDNPYEQYF.

The rearrangement joins TRBV20-1 to TRBJ2-2; TCRdb names TRBD1, which stays unverified in the absence of DNA. Germline-derived CDR1 and CDR2 are DFQATT and SNEGSKA (reference sequence). The length of the CDR3 is 14 residues. CDR3 in amino acids: CSARDGADTGELFF.

The V call is TRBV5-1, the J call TRBJ1-5; TCRdb's D gene call, TRBD1, goes unchecked for lack of DNA. The CDR3 has 15 amino acids. In germline, CDR1 is SGHRS, CDR2 YFSETQ. This CDR3 is CASSLLGGDNQPQHF.

The chain combines TRBV6-6 with TRBJ2-5. The CDR3 sequence is 15 residues long. Germline-derived CDR1 and CDR2 are MNHNY and SVGAGI (reference sequence). CDR3 sequence: CASSYYTRNQETQYF.

This rearrangement joins TRBV7-9 to TRBJ1-4. Germline V lookup: CDR1 SEHNR, CDR2 FQNEAQ (reference sequence). This CDR3 is 15 amino acids long. The CDR3 spells CASSQQRGPNEKLFF.

V gene TRBV14 combines with J gene TRBJ1-1. Germline V lookup: CDR1 SGHDN, CDR2 FVKESK. CDR3 length equals 13 residues. CDR3 sequence: CASSQGGTLEAFF.

The gene calls are TRBV29-1 and TRBJ2-7; TCRdb's D gene call, TRBD1, goes unchecked for lack of DNA. The V gene's germline CDR1 is SQVTM and CDR2 ANQGSEA. This CDR3 is built from 13 residues. CDR3 in amino acids: CSVGTGGFYEQYF.